These 18 T cell receptor beta chains came from one sample sequenced in a study of blood T cell repertoires in COVID-19. The table came from immunoSEQ multiplex PCR; TCRdb's copy has only in-frame clones and leaves some out. The table has almost 200,000 clones, around 85% seen once. The sample consisted of peripheral blood. The receptors come from a man between 60 and 75 years old with COVID-19, enrolled during active disease.

The V gene is TRBV10-3, the J gene TRBJ1-2; possibly TRBD1 for D (6 bases). The CDR3 is 13 residues long. Per the germline V gene, CDR1 is ENHRY and CDR2 is SYGVKD. V was pared by 7 bases and J by 2 bases, with 11 bases between. The DNA of the CDR3 is TGTGCCATCACCTACAGGGAAAACTATGGCTACACCTTC. It is translated as CAITYRENYGYTF.

A few counts support this clone. The CDR3 DNA is TGTGCCAGCAGCCCTGGGCCCCAGAACACTGAAGCTTTCTTT. Its protein product is CASSPGPQNTEAFF. This sequence joins TRBV7-2 and TRBJ1-1, with D unclear. V gave up 5 bases and J gave up 1 base, with 11 bases separating them. CDR3 length: 14 amino acids. Germline CDR1 SGHTA, CDR2 FQGNSA. The full variable domain, completed using reference TRBV7-2 and TRBJ1-1, is GAGVSQSPSNKVTEKGKDVELRCDPISGHTALYWYRQSLGQGLEFLIYFQGNSAPDKSGLPSDRFSAERTGGSVSTLTIQRTQQEDSAVYLCASSPGPQNTEAFFGQGTRLTVV.

The chain joins TRBV15 to TRBJ1-2; 9 nucleotides agree with TRBD1. The CDR3 is made up of 15 amino acids. The trim removed 0 bases at V and 4 bases at J, leaving 3 bases unmatched. The germline gives CDR1 LNHNV, CDR2 YYDKDF (reference sequence). The CDR3 bases are TGTGCCACCAGCAGAGATTCGACAGGGGGCTATGGCTACACCTTC. Its translation: CATSRDSTGGYGYTF.

The chain carries TRBV9 and TRBJ1-1, with a weak D call TRBD1 (6 bases). CDR1 and CDR2 from the germline V gene are SGDLS and YYNGEE. The CDR3 has 15 amino acids. V lost 3 bases and J 5 bases, leaving 17 bases between the germline ends. As DNA, the CDR3 is TGTGCCAGCAGCGCGGGACACACTCTGACAACTGAAGCTTTCTTT. It encodes CASSAGHTLTTEAFF.

The J gene is TRBJ1-4, the V gene TRBV15, with TRBD1 matching 9 bases. The CDR3 sequence is 15 residues long. Germline values: CDR1 LNHNV, CDR2 YYDKDF (reference sequence). The junction had 4 bases not matched to a gene; V was cut back by 0 bases and J by 8 bases. CDR3: CATSREGTGREKLFF. The CDR3 nucleotides are TGTGCCACCAGCAGAGAGGGGACAGGGAGAGAAAAACTGTTTTTT. Based on the CDR3 plus reference TRBV15 and TRBJ1-4, the full variable domain is DAMVIQNPRYQVTQFGKPVTLSCSQTLNHNVMYWYQQKSSQAPKLLFHYYDKDFNNEADTPDNFQSRRPNTSFCFLDIRSPGLGDTAMYLCATSREGTGREKLFFGSGTQLSVL.

The rearrangement links TRBV4-1 to TRBJ2-2, with D perhaps TRBD2 (6 bases). V was trimmed by 4 bases and J by 0 bases, leaving 12 bases between them. Germline V gene sequence: CDR1 MGHRA, CDR2 YSYEKL. This CDR3 region has 16 residues. In DNA, the CDR3 is TGCGCCAGCAGCCTCCGGGACTCCTCGAACACCGGGGAGCTGTTTTTT. It specifies CASSLRDSSNTGELFF.

Comment on this clone: The identical CDR3 is also encoded by other nucleotide sequences in the sample. The chain joins TRBV18 to TRBJ2-7, with TRBD1 identical over 9 bases. Trimming removed 2 bases from V and 2 bases from J; junction bases left unmatched: 1. The germline V gene has CDR1 KGHSH and CDR2 LQKENI. CDR3 length: 14 amino acids. CDR3: CASSPGTGPYEQYF. The CDR3 DNA reads TGTGCCAGCTCACCAGGGACAGGGCCCTACGAGCAGTACTTC.

The rearrangement uses TRBV11-2 and TRBJ1-1, with D perhaps matching TRBD1 (6 bases). The CDR3 covers 13 residues. The V gene's germline CDR1 is SGHAT and CDR2 FQNNGV. The germline V and J ends were trimmed by 6 bases and 1 base, with 9 bases remaining between them. The chain's CDR3 is CASSTGPNTEAFF. CDR3 sequence (DNA): TGTGCCAGCAGTACAGGGCCGAACACTGAAGCTTTCTTT.

On this clone: At one of its ends the junction is not consistent with the germline gene, which may arise from a read error. V and J are TRBV25-1 and TRBJ1-1; tentatively, D is TRBD1 (6 bases). Germline V gene data show CDR1 as MGHDK and CDR2 as SYGVNS. The CDR3 is 14 amino acids. The CDR3 region has the DNA TGTGCCAGCCGTGATCATGGGGGCTTTACTGAAGCTTTCTTT. Its protein product is CASRDHGGFTEAFF.

V and J are TRBV4-1 and TRBJ1-5, with TRBD1 matching 7 bases. CDR3 length: 16 amino acids. Germline V gene sequence: CDR1 MGHRA, CDR2 YSYEKL. After removal of 1 base from V and 0 bases from J, the junction contained 3 bases not matched to a gene. The CDR3 nucleotides read TGCGCCAGCAGCCAAGCGGACAGGACTAGCAATCAGCCCCAGCATTTT. Residues: CASSQADRTSNQPQHF.

A few counts support this clone. The V and J genes are TRBV28 and TRBJ1-5, with 8 positions matching TRBD1. This CDR3 contains 16 residues. Per the germline V gene, CDR1 is MDHEN and CDR2 is SYDVKM. Trimming took 6 bases from V and 7 from J; bases not matched to a gene: 14. The CDR3 DNA reads TGTGCCAGCAGCCCTCAGGGACAGGCCCAAGGGCAGCCCCAGCATTTT. This sequence encodes CASSPQGQAQGQPQHF.

J is TRBJ1-1 and V is TRBV11-2, with 7 bases matching TRBD1. This CDR3 is built from 14 residues. Per germline, CDR1 SGHAT and CDR2 FQNNGV. Trimming at V came to 3 bases and at J to 2 bases, leaving 3 bases not matched to a gene. CDR3 loop: CASSLDRHNTEAFF. The CDR3 DNA reads TGTGCCAGCAGCTTGGACAGGCACAACACTGAAGCTTTCTTT.

The chain carries TRBV30 and TRBJ1-5; 7 bases are shared with TRBD1. The CDR3 consists of 15 residues. Germline V gene sequence: CDR1 GTSNPN, CDR2 SVGIG (reference sequence). Trimming at V came to 0 bases and at J to 2 bases, leaving 4 bases not matched to a gene. The CDR3 sequence: CAWSVRGTGNQPQHF. The CDR3 DNA sequence: TGTGCCTGGAGTGTACGTGGGACAGGCAATCAGCCCCAGCATTTT.

The chain carries TRBV30 and TRBJ2-2; TRBD2 aligns across 11 bases. Trimming cost V 2 bases and J 4 bases; bases outside gene matches: 6. This CDR3 spans 16 amino acids. Germline V lookup: CDR1 GTSNPN, CDR2 SVGIG (reference sequence). This chain's CDR3 is CAWSMTSGTSTGELFF. The CDR3 DNA follows: TGTGCCTGGAGTATGACTAGCGGGACTTCCACCGGGGAGCTGTTTTTT.

The chain uses TRBV6-5 and TRBJ2-7; 8 nucleotides agree with TRBD1. This CDR3 region has 14 residues. Germline V gives CDR1 MNHEY, CDR2 SVGAGI. V lost 6 bases and J lost 2; bases outside the gene matches: 6. CDR3 coding DNA: TGTGCCAGCAGAGCCCAGGGGGCAGCCTACGAGCAGTACTTC. This codes for CASRAQGAAYEQYF.

This clone was seen once. The chain links TRBV3-1 (or the pseudogene TRBV3-2) to TRBJ2-4; unclear D gene. V gave up 4 bases and J gave up 0 bases, with 10 bases separating them. The CDR3 length is 15 residues. CDR1 is LGHDT and CDR2 is YNNKEL in the germline V gene (reference sequence). CDR3 in amino acids: CASSPGGVAKNIQYF. In DNA form, the CDR3 reads TGTGCCAGCAGCCCTGGCGGTGTAGCCAAAAACATTCAGTACTTC.

The rearrangement links TRBV5-4 to TRBJ2-3; D possibly corresponds to TRBD2 (7 bases). The V end was cut by 4 bases, the J end by 4 bases, with 10 bases between. CDR3 length equals 13 residues. Germline CDR1 SGHNT, CDR2 YYREEE (reference sequence). This chain's CDR3 is CASSRGGADTQYF. The CDR3 nucleotides read TGTGCCAGCAGCCGAGGGGGGGCAGATACGCAGTATTTT.

This chain joins TRBV7-9 and TRBJ2-2; TRBD1 matches 9 bases. Losses at the gene ends were 5 bases for V and 7 bases for J; bases not matched to a gene: 8. This CDR3 contains 15 residues. Germline CDR1 reads SEHNR; CDR2 reads FQNEAQ (reference sequence). The CDR3 DNA sequence: TGTGCCAGCAGCAGGACGACAGGGGGGATCGGGGAGCTGTTTTTT. Amino acid sequence: CASSRTTGGIGELFF.